This T cell receptor (beta chain) was sequenced for a study of OX40 agonist ivuxolimab in advanced cancers. Assay used: immunoSEQ multiplex PCR; TCRdb lists only in-frame clones, some missing. The top ten hold approximately 1% of the sample, which has 55,000 to 80,000 clones, around 81% seen once. About this clone itself: Being one base from a much bigger clone, this may be a read error. The sample holds other DNA sequences that translate to the same CDR3.

Deletions cut 7 bases from V and 7 bases from J, with 7 bases between. The CDR3 loop spans 11 amino acids. Germline V gene sequence: CDR1 SNHLY, CDR2 FYNNEI. This sequence was found in an adult with an advanced solid tumor such as melanoma, head and neck, liver or kidney cancer. This chain connects TRBV2 to TRBJ1-4; D gene unclear. The sequenced sample was CD4+ or CD8+ T cells sorted from blood, obtained in a trial of the OX40 agonist ivuxolimab. The CDR3 nucleotides are TGTGCCAGCAAGCAAGCTGAAAAACTGTTTTTT. It yields the protein CASKQAEKLFF.